The 5 T cell receptor beta chains below all came from one sample that was sequenced in a study of T-cell memory formation after mild COVID-19. TCRdb reprocessed the 5' RACE reads via MiXCR and lists one record per CDR3 protein. The sample holds roughly 350,000 distinct CDR3 sequences, approximately 27% seen once. The sample taken for sequencing was PBMCs or a T cell subset sorted from them (not recorded which). Every receptor here comes from an adult woman who had mild COVID-19 (a few samples of this study predate the infection). Cell type and time point are not known.

The table lists this clonotype with a few counts. The rearrangement joins TRBV7-3 to TRBJ2-3; D is uncertain. Trimming removed 3 bases from V and 5 bases from J, with 12 bases in between. The CDR3 is 14 residues long. The germline V gene encodes CDR1 SGHTA and CDR2 FQGTGA. CDR3 sequence (DNA): TGTGCCAGCAGCTTGGGTTTAGAGGTAGATACGCAGTATTTT. Its translation is CASSLGLEVDTQYF.

The genes are TRBV4-1 and TRBJ2-2, with 9 bases identical to TRBD2. V was clipped by 4 bases and J by 5 bases; unmatched bases: 8. CDR3 size: 16 residues. Germline V gene sequence: CDR1 MGHRA, CDR2 YSYEKL. CDR3 amino acids: CASSLPSSGKTGELFF. The CDR3 DNA is TGCGCCAGCAGCCTACCCTCTAGCGGGAAAACCGGGGAGCTGTTTTTT.

This clonotype was seen more than once but under ten times. The V call is TRBV20-1, the J call TRBJ2-7, with D uncertain. Germline CDR1 and CDR2: DFQATT and SNEGSKA (reference sequence). The CDR3 is 13 amino acids. Between the trimmed V and J ends, which lost 6 bases and 6 bases, there was a span of 18 bases. The CDR3 region has the DNA TGCAGTGCCCCCCGACCGCCCTTCTCCGAGCAGTACTTC. It specifies CSAPRPPFSEQYF.

This clonotype was detected only a few times. The CDR3 sequence: CASSPVASGELFF. The CDR3 DNA is TGTGCCAGCAGCCCTGTAGCCTCAGGGGAGCTGTTTTTT. This chain uses TRBV5-4 with TRBJ2-2; D is unclear. Deletions cut 4 bases from V and 8 bases from J, with 12 bases between. This CDR3 has 13 residues. Germline values: CDR1 SGHNT, CDR2 YYREEE (reference sequence). Drawing the rest from reference TRBV5-4 and TRBJ2-2, the complete variable domain is ETGVTQSPTHLIKTRGQQVTLRCSSQSGHNTVSWYQQALGQGPQFIFQYYREEENGRGNFPPRFSGLQFPNYSSELNVNALELDDSALYLCASSPVASGELFFGEGSRLTVL.

The chain recombines TRBV27 with TRBJ2-1, with unresolved D. From germline, CDR1 is MNHEY and CDR2 SMNVEV (reference sequence). V dropped 2 bases and J dropped 3 bases, with 8 bases sitting between them. This CDR3 has 14 amino acids. CDR3 nucleotides: TGTGCCAGCAGTTTAGGGGATAACTACAATGAGCAGTTCTTC. Translated, it gives CASSLGDNYNEQFF.